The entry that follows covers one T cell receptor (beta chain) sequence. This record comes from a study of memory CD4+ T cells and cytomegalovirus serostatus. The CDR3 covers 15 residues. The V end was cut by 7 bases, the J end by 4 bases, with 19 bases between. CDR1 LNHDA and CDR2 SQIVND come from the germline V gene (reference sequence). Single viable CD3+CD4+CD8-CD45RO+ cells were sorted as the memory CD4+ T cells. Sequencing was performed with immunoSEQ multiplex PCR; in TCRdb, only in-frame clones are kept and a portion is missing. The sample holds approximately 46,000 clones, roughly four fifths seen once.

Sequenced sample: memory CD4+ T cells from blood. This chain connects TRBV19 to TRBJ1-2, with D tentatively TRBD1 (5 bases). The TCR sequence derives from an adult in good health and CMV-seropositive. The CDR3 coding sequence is TGTGCCAGTATCCCCGGGGCGGAGGAAGGCTATGGCTACACCTTC. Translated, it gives CASIPGAEEGYGYTF.